Each of the 16 T cell receptor beta chains below was sequenced from the same sample in a study of T cell changes during pregnancy in multiple sclerosis. Clones were sequenced by immunoSEQ multiplex PCR, and TCRdb holds only the in-frame ones, with some missing. Among roughly 100,000 clones listed, roughly 89% were seen once. The sequencing here drew on peripheral blood, taken before pregnancy. The receptors were gathered from a female donor with multiple sclerosis, enrolled in a pregnancy study.

This chain connects TRBV6-5 to TRBJ2-2; D may be TRBD2 (6 bases). Trimming cost V 4 bases and J 0 bases, with 12 bases left between them. Germline-derived CDR1 and CDR2 are MNHEY and SVGAGI. The CDR3 contains 16 residues. CDR3 sequence (DNA): TGTGCCAGCAGTTTCATCAGCGGGTCGAACACCGGGGAGCTGTTTTTT. As protein: CASSFISGSNTGELFF.

The genes are TRBV5-1 and TRBJ2-7; 9 bases are shared with TRBD1. The germline gives CDR1 SGHRS, CDR2 YFSETQ. This CDR3 contains 13 residues. V shed 3 bases and J 5 bases; nucleotides not matched to a gene: 3. CDR3 region: CASSWTGVDEQYF. CDR3 sequence (DNA): TGCGCCAGCAGCTGGACAGGGGTTGACGAGCAGTACTTC. Based on the CDR3 plus reference TRBV5-1 and TRBJ2-7, the full variable domain is KAGVTQTPRYLIKTRGQQVTLSCSPISGHRSVSWYQQTPGQGLQFLFEYFSETQRNKGNFPGRFSGRQFSNSRSEMNVSTLELGDSALYLCASSWTGVDEQYFGPGTRLTVT.

The CDR3 coding sequence is TGCGCCAGCAGCCCGCGGGGAGCGTGGGCGGACAACACCGGGGAGCTGTTTTTT. It is translated as CASSPRGAWADNTGELFF. The chain couples TRBV4-1 to TRBJ2-2; D is perhaps TRBD2 (6 bases). Trimming cost V 4 bases and J 2 bases, with 20 bases left between them. CDR3 size: 18 residues. The germline gives CDR1 MGHRA, CDR2 YSYEKL.

This clone is a singleton in its sample. This rearrangement joins TRBV5-1 to TRBJ2-7; 8 nucleotides line up with TRBD2. The CDR3 length is 15 residues. Germline V gene data show CDR1 as SGHRS and CDR2 as YFSETQ. The V gene end was trimmed by 5 bases and the J gene end by 3 bases; junction bases not matched to a gene: 10. CDR3 region: CASRISGGNYYEQYF. As DNA, the CDR3 is TGCGCCAGCAGGATCTCGGGGGGGAATTACTACGAGCAGTACTTC.

The chain links TRBV5-8 to TRBJ2-1, with TRBD2 matching 7 bases. V lost 0 bases, J lost 2 bases, and 5 bases stayed unmatched. In germline, CDR1 is SGHTS, CDR2 YDEGEE. This CDR3 contains 16 residues. This CDR3 reads CASSLGSLAAYNEQFF. As DNA, the CDR3 is TGTGCCAGCAGCTTGGGGTCCCTAGCGGCCTACAATGAGCAGTTCTTC.

This chain links TRBV30 with TRBJ2-7; TRBD1 matches 11 bases. Germline V CDR1 and CDR2: GTSNPN, SVGIG (reference sequence). The CDR3 is 14 residues long. J gave up 5 bases and V 1 base, and 4 bases lay outside the gene matches. The CDR3, as DNA: TGTGCCTGGAGTGCCGGGACAGGGGGTGACGAGCAGTACTTC. Protein sequence: CAWSAGTGGDEQYF.

The chain links TRBV4-3 to TRBJ2-2; 11 bases are shared with TRBD2. The CDR3 extends over 17 amino acids. V was pared by 3 bases and J by 5 bases, with 8 bases of the junction left unmatched. Germline values: CDR1 LGHNA, CDR2 YSLEER. CDR3 nucleotides: TGCGCCAGCAGCCAGGACCTAGCGGGGGGTCGGACCGGGGAGCTGTTTTTT. Its translation is CASSQDLAGGRTGELFF.

This clone was seen just once. This rearrangement joins TRBV28 to TRBJ1-1; unclear D gene. The germline CDR1 and CDR2 sequences are MDHEN and SYDVKM. Between the trimmed V and J ends, which lost 4 bases and 0 bases, there was a span of 9 bases. The CDR3 has 14 amino acids. The CDR3 loop is CASSSRGLNTEAFF. CDR3 bases: TGTGCCAGCAGTTCCAGAGGGTTGAACACTGAAGCTTTCTTT.

V gene TRBV5-5 combines with J gene TRBJ1-3; tentative D call: TRBD1 (6 bases). Germline-derived CDR1 and CDR2 are SGHKS and YYEKEE (reference sequence). Trimming removed 7 bases from V and 2 bases from J, with 10 bases in between. The CDR3 contains 13 residues. CDR3 in DNA: TGTGCCAGCCTTACAGGGCCTGGAAACACCATATATTTT. Translating it yields CASLTGPGNTIYF. The variable domain in full, with the rest retrieved from reference TRBV5-5 and TRBJ1-3, is DAGVTQSPTHLIKTRGQQVTLRCSPISGHKSVSWYQQVLGQGPQFIFQYYEKEERGRGNFPDRFSARQFPNYSSELNVNALLLGDSALYLCASLTGPGNTIYFGEGSWLTVV.

The chain carries TRBV5-1 and TRBJ1-4; D is ambiguous. The CDR3 loop spans 16 amino acids. V was cut by 0 bases and J by 8 bases, with 17 bases left in between. CDR1 is SGHRS, CDR2 YFSETQ, per germline. CDR3 in DNA: TGCGCCAGCAGCTTGGCCGGTGTACTGATGGTGGAAAAACTGTTTTTT. Protein product: CASSLAGVLMVEKLFF. The entire variable domain, with the rest obtained from reference TRBV5-1 and TRBJ1-4, is as follows: KAGVTQTPRYLIKTRGQQVTLSCSPISGHRSVSWYQQTPGQGLQFLFEYFSETQRNKGNFPGRFSGRQFSNSRSEMNVSTLELGDSALYLCASSLAGVLMVEKLFFGSGTQLSVL.

J is TRBJ2-7 and V is TRBV5-5; TRBD1 matches at 8 bases. Per the germline V gene, CDR1 is SGHKS and CDR2 is YYEKEE (reference sequence). This CDR3 contains 15 residues. The V segment lost 2 bases and the J segment 3 bases; nucleotides outside the gene matches: 7. The CDR3 DNA reads TGTGCCAGCAGCTTTCAGGGGGCCGGGCTCTACGAGCAGTACTTC. It translates to CASSFQGAGLYEQYF.

The V gene is TRBV28, the J gene TRBJ2-3; a possible D gene is TRBD2 (5 bases). Germline loops: CDR1 MDHEN, CDR2 SYDVKM. Trimming left V 3 bases short and J 4 bases short, with 14 bases between. The CDR3 is 15 amino acids. The CDR3 DNA follows: TGTGCCAGCAGTTTCTCCCTGCGGGCAGCAGATACGCAGTATTTT. Protein: CASSFSLRAADTQYF.

V usage is TRBV5-4 and J usage is TRBJ2-1; TRBD2 agrees at 8 bases. Unmatched junction bases numbered 12, after V lost 4 bases and J lost 6 bases. CDR3 length: 16 residues. The germline gives CDR1 SGHNT, CDR2 YYREEE (reference sequence). CDR3 sequence: CASSQVAAGEGNEQFF. The CDR3 DNA sequence: TGTGCCAGCAGCCAAGTGGCAGCGGGAGAGGGCAATGAGCAGTTCTTC.

CDR3 DNA: TGCGCCAGCAGCCGCGGGACTCCCGAACAGTACTTC. Protein: CASSRGTPEQYF. The genes are TRBV5-1 and TRBJ2-5, with a possible D match to TRBD2 (6 bases). This CDR3 spans 12 amino acids. Trimming removed 4 bases from V and 11 bases from J, with 15 bases in between. Germline V CDR1 and CDR2: SGHRS, YFSETQ.

The chain has TRBV19 and TRBJ1-2; 9 bases map to TRBD1. The V and J ends lost 4 bases and 7 bases, in that order; junction bases with no gene match: 13. Germline CDR1 is LNHDA and CDR2 is SQIVND (reference sequence). The CDR3 totals 16 residues. The CDR3 region has the DNA TGTGCCAGTAGTAACCGTCGGGACAGGGAAAGGATTGGCTACACCTTC. This gives the protein CASSNRRDRERIGYTF.

The chain uses TRBV7-2 and TRBJ2-7; the D gene is possibly TRBD2 (5 bases). The CDR3 sequence is 13 residues long. Trimming shortened V by 6 bases and J by 3 bases, and 12 bases separated the two germline ends. The germline V gene has CDR1 SGHTA and CDR2 FQGNSA. The CDR3 sequence: CASSARGFYEQYF. CDR3 coding DNA: TGTGCCAGCAGTGCCCGGGGATTCTACGAGCAGTACTTC.